This T cell receptor beta chain was recovered during a study of breast tumors, draining lymph nodes, adjacent tissues. MiXCR was run by TCRdb on the multiplex PCR reads, yielding one entry per CDR3 protein. The data hold about 270,000 distinct CDR3 sequences, with 30% observed a single time. Germline assignment: CDR1 DFQATT and CDR2 SNEGSKA (reference sequence). V was cut by 1 base and J by 5 bases, with 19 bases left in between. CDR3 length: 16 amino acids. Breast cancer patients provided tissue from their axillary draining lymph nodes. The receptor was derived from a female donor with breast cancer. Some clones in this sample may be carry-over from other donors' samples. The V gene is TRBV20-1, the J gene TRBJ2-3; the D gene is possibly TRBD2 (6 bases). Input material: axillary lymph node tissue. In nucleotides, the CDR3 is TGCAGTGCTAGAGTGGGCGGGAACACCGGGGTAGATACGCAGTATTTT. As protein: CSARVGGNTGVDTQYF.